These T cell receptor beta chains were read from a single sample in a study of shared clonotypes between healthy human individuals. The table came from immunoSEQ multiplex PCR; TCRdb's copy has only in-frame clones and leaves some out. This sample has millions of clones, with roughly 93% found just once. Source material: naive CD4+ T cells from PBMCs. The receptors were sampled from a young man in good health. Some clones in this sample may be carry-over from other donors' samples. Each CDR3 is given with its conserved first and last residue. The order of the fields is J gene, clone size, V gene, D gene, CDR3 DNA, CDR3 protein. D genes are given only for firm matches. The listing skips clone size in some rows; elsewhere it reads once, few, many or a size class.

TRBJ2-3 | . | TRBV7-3 | . | TGTGCCAGCAGCTCCAAAAGGGGCACAGATACGCAGTATTTT | CASSSKRGTDTQYF
TRBJ1-5 | . | TRBV6-1 | . | TGTGCCAGCAGTGAACTATACGAGGGGGAACGACAGCCCCAGCATTTT | CASSELYEGERQPQHF
TRBJ2-3 | once | TRBV19 | . | TGTGCCAGTAGTATTAATAGGGGATCGAGGGAAGATACGCAGTATTTT | CASSINRGSREDTQYF
TRBJ2-2 | . | TRBV27 | . | TGTGCCAGCAGTTTGAAGACGCCCGGGGAGCTGTTTTTT | CASSLKTPGELFF
TRBJ1-5 | . | TRBV27 | . | TGTGCCAGCAGTTTTCGAGGCAATCAGCCCCAGCATTTT | CASSFRGNQPQHF
TRBJ1-2 | . | TRBV6-6 | . | TGTGCCAGCAGGGAGAACTTGCCTGGTGGCTACACCTTC | CASRENLPGGYTF
TRBJ2-1 | . | TRBV5-1 | . | TGCGCCAGCAGACTAACAGGGAGCTCCTACAATGAGCAGTTCTTC | CASRLTGSSYNEQFF
TRBJ2-7 | . | TRBV18 | . | TGTGCCAGCTCACGGTCTCAAAGGGGGATCAACGAGCAGTACTTC | CASSRSQRGINEQYF
TRBJ1-1 | . | TRBV11-2 | . | TGTGCCAGCAGCTTAGGGAGGACTTTGGACACTGAAGCTTTCTTT | CASSLGRTLDTEAFF
TRBJ2-1 | . | TRBV7-6 | . | TGTGCCAGCAGCCTCAGCGGTTCCAGGGAGGTTGAGTTCTTC | CASSLSGSREVEFF
TRBJ1-2 | . | TRBV28 | TRBD1 | TGTGCCAGCAGTTACGAGGGACAGGGCTATGGCTACACCTTC | CASSYEGQGYGYTF
TRBJ2-5 | . | TRBV18 | TRBD1 | TGTGCCAGCTCAGCAACAGGGGCTGGAGAGACCCAGTACTTC | CASSATGAGETQYF
TRBJ2-4 | . | TRBV28 | . | TGTGCCAGCAGTTTAGGGCGGGACACCGTTTCAGCCAAAAACATTCAGTACTTC | CASSLGRDTVSAKNIQYF
TRBJ1-1 | . | TRBV6-5 | . | TGTGCCAGCAGGCGGAGGCAGAACACTGAAGCTTTCTTT | CASRRRQNTEAFF
TRBJ1-2 | . | TRBV7-9 | . | TGTGCCAGCAGCTTTCGCCAGTATGGCTACACCTTC | CASSFRQYGYTF
TRBJ2-5 | . | TRBV5-1 | . | TGCGCCAGCAGCTTGGCCGGCCACCAAGAGACCCAGTACTTC | CASSLAGHQETQYF
TRBJ2-2 | once | TRBV15 | . | TGTGCCACCAGCGCCCGGACTCAAACCGGGGAGCTGTTTTTT | CATSARTQTGELFF
TRBJ2-1 | . | TRBV18 | . | TGTGCCAGCTCACCCCGACTAGTTAAGGATGAGCAGTTCTTC | CASSPRLVKDEQFF
TRBJ2-7 | . | TRBV7-9 | . | TGTGCCAGCAGCTTAGTTGGCAGCTCCTACGAGCAGTACTTC | CASSLVGSSYEQYF
TRBJ1-2 | . | TRBV25-1 | . | TGTGCCAGCAGTCCCGACGGAGCTCTCTATGGCTACACCTTC | CASSPDGALYGYTF
TRBJ1-1 | once | TRBV2 | TRBD1 | TGTGCCAGCAGGTTTACAGGGGGACTTGAAGCTTTCTTT | CASRFTGGLEAFF
TRBJ2-7 | . | TRBV7-8 | . | TGTGCCAGCAGCTTGGCGGCGCCACTCTACGAGCAGTACTTC | CASSLAAPLYEQYF
TRBJ1-5 | . | TRBV6-5 | . | TGTGCCAGCAGTTACTCGGCGCAAGTTGGAAATCAGCCCCAGCATTTT | CASSYSAQVGNQPQHF
TRBJ2-7 | . | TRBV18 | TRBD1 | TGTGCCAGCCGGGACAGAACAACCTACGAGCAGTACTTC | CASRDRTTYEQYF
TRBJ2-2 | once | TRBV5-6 | TRBD1 | TGTGCCAGCAGCTGGACAGGGGTGGGCACCGGGGAGCTGTTTTTT | CASSWTGVGTGELFF
TRBJ2-7 | . | TRBV25-1 | . | TGTGCCAGCAGTGAATGGGGCGCGGCCTCCTACGAGCAGTACTTC | CASSEWGAASYEQYF
TRBJ2-7 | . | TRBV18 | TRBD1 | TGTGCCAGCTCATCCTACCCCATGACAGGGGGAGGATACGAGCAGTACTTC | CASSSYPMTGGGYEQYF